This entry lists 7 T cell receptor beta chains sequenced from one sample in a study of T cell responses to AZD1222 COVID-19 vaccine. Measured with immunoSEQ multiplex PCR; TCRdb has only the in-frame clones, and not every one. In the table there are around 58,000 clones, about 90% of which are singletons. Sequencing was performed on peripheral blood, taken 28 days after the second AZD1222 dose. These receptors were collected from an adult who received the AZD1222 COVID-19 vaccine.

This CDR3 is CASSLAGSVSDTQYF. DNA for the CDR3: TGTGCCAGCAGCTTAGCGGGCAGTGTCTCAGATACGCAGTATTTT. The V and J genes are TRBV7-2 and TRBJ2-3; D remains unclear. The germline CDR1 and CDR2 sequences are SGHTA and FQGNSA. The CDR3 sequence is 15 residues long. V lost 0 bases and J 4 bases, leaving 11 bases between the germline ends.

The chain couples TRBV27 to TRBJ1-2, with 10 bases lining up with TRBD1. V was clipped by 0 bases and J by 5 bases; unmatched bases: 9. CDR1 and CDR2 (germline): MNHEY, SMNVEV (reference sequence). The CDR3 consists of 17 residues. The DNA for the CDR3 is TGTGCCAGCAGTTTATCCCTGAGGGACAGGGGAACATATGGCTACACCTTC. Encoded protein: CASSLSLRDRGTYGYTF.

The chain employs TRBV3-1 (or the pseudogene TRBV3-2) and TRBJ1-5, with D maybe TRBD1 (5 bases). In germline, CDR1 is LGHDT, CDR2 YNNKEL (reference sequence). The CDR3 has 14 amino acids. Trimming cost V 8 bases and J 2 bases, with 13 bases left between them. This CDR3 reads CASVVQDRNQPQHF. The CDR3, as DNA: TGTGCCAGCGTGGTACAGGACCGCAATCAGCCCCAGCATTTT.

This chain uses TRBV3-1 (or the pseudogene TRBV3-2) with TRBJ2-1; D remains unclear. The germline CDR1 and CDR2 sequences are LGHDT and YNNKEL (reference sequence). V was clipped by 0 bases and J by 10 bases, with 10 bases between them. The CDR3 length is 13 residues. Written as DNA, the CDR3 is TGTGCCAGCAGCCAAGACGAGCTGCGGGAGCAGTTCTTC. Amino acids: CASSQDELREQFF.

The table lists this clone with a few counts. The chain joins TRBV5-4 to TRBJ2-3; D assignment may be TRBD1 or TRBD2 (5 bases each). The germline gives CDR1 SGHNT, CDR2 YYREEE (reference sequence). V was cut by 0 bases and J by 8 bases, with 25 bases left in between. This CDR3 contains 18 residues. Here the CDR3 DNA reads TGTGCCAGCAGCTTGGCGTCCCGGGACCCCCGCGGGTCGGGTACGCAGTATTTT. Translated: CASSLASRDPRGSGTQYF.

The chain uses TRBV5-1 and TRBJ2-7, with 8 bases fitting TRBD1. This CDR3 region has 15 residues. Losses at the gene ends were 0 bases for V and 5 bases for J; bases not matched to a gene: 7. Germline CDR1 and CDR2: SGHRS and YFSETQ. The CDR3 region has the DNA TGCGCCAGCAGCTTGGCCCCGGACAGGGAGAACGAGCAGTACTTC. This encodes CASSLAPDRENEQYF.

V is TRBV6-5 and J is TRBJ1-1; TRBD1 agrees at 7 bases. The CDR3 has 15 residues. CDR1 MNHEY and CDR2 SVGAGI come from the germline V gene. V lost 5 bases to trimming and J lost 4 bases; unmatched junction nucleotides: 10. CDR3 amino acids: CASSRLSDRRTEAFF. Here the CDR3 DNA reads TGTGCCAGCAGTCGGCTCTCGGACAGGCGCACTGAAGCTTTCTTT.